This is a list of T cell receptor beta chains from one sample in a study of T cells in Graves' hyperthyroidism and ophthalmopathy. One entry per CDR3 protein, called by TCRdb with MiXCR from the multiplex PCR reads. The sample carries hundreds of thousands of distinct CDR3 sequences, less than 20% recorded once. Sequencing was performed on blood. The receptors derive from a woman aged 18-30 years with Graves' hyperthyroidism. Each CDR3 is given with its conserved first and last residue. Fields, in order: J gene, V gene, D gene, CDR3 protein. A D gene is named only where the DNA matches it firmly.

>TRBJ2-7|TRBV20-1|.
CSARKADSYEQYF
>TRBJ2-1|TRBV6-1|TRBD1
CASGQAYNEQFF
>TRBJ1-5|TRBV28|.
CASSLDRTKVGNQPQHF
>TRBJ2-1|TRBV2|TRBD2
CASSDEGLAGASSYNEQFF
>TRBJ2-1|TRBV5-8|.
CATKGRGSHNEQFF
>TRBJ1-4|TRBV28|.
CASSKGGPGEKLFF
>TRBJ2-4|TRBV13|.
CASSSYRDLAKNIQYF
>TRBJ2-5|TRBV5-5|.
CASSLEGLHQETQYF
>TRBJ2-1|TRBV3-1|.
CASSQGLQSYNEQFF
>TRBJ1-2|TRBV30|TRBD1
CAWSPDRSYGYTF
>TRBJ1-3|TRBV3-1|.
CASSHLHRQGNTIYF
>TRBJ2-3|TRBV10-3|TRBD1
CAISVAGGSTDTQYF
>TRBJ1-4|TRBV4-1|.
CASSPVGTNEKLFF
>TRBJ1-2|TRBV14|.
CASSQGTFNYGYTF
>TRBJ1-1|TRBV20-1|.
CSAGYRTEAFF
>TRBJ2-5|TRBV5-1|TRBD1
CASSLGQPLIQETQYF
>TRBJ1-2|TRBV12-3/TRBV12-4|.
CASSFGVSTIAGYTF
>TRBJ1-2|TRBV18|.
CASSKGRDYGYTF
>TRBJ1-6|TRBV6-5|TRBD1
CASSYSLSPGGNSPLHF
>TRBJ1-1|TRBV29-1|.
CSARDQGVTEAFF
>TRBJ1-6|TRBV20-1|.
CSARALLEASPLHF
>TRBJ2-3|TRBV4-1|TRBD2
CASSHPLSGGAPMTTQYF
>TRBJ2-5|TRBV5-1|.
CASSLEFGETQYF
>TRBJ2-1|TRBV12-3/TRBV12-4|.
CASSLGHSSYNEQFF
>TRBJ1-1|TRBV12-3/TRBV12-4|.
CASSLGDGPTEAFF
>TRBJ1-5|TRBV5-6|.
CASSPGGFGGSNQPQHF
>TRBJ1-4|TRBV5-1|TRBD1
CASSPSPGQFEKLFF
>TRBJ2-5|TRBV5-1|.
CASRGTTQETQYF
>TRBJ2-7|TRBV4-2|TRBD2
CASSPTSVSYEQYF
>TRBJ2-7|TRBV5-1|.
CASSLAGGLAYEQYF
>TRBJ2-7|TRBV6-1|TRBD1
CASKTYATGSYEQYF
>TRBJ1-4|TRBV20-1|TRBD1
CSARDNPGQGNEKLFF
>TRBJ2-7|TRBV5-6|.
CASSFAPQGPYEQYF
>TRBJ2-1|TRBV9|TRBD1
CASSAPQGALYNEQFF
>TRBJ2-7|TRBV3-1|TRBD2
CASSQVGLAGPYEQYF
>TRBJ1-6|TRBV11-3|TRBD1
CASSLSWTGTNSPLHF
>TRBJ2-1|TRBV6-2/TRBV6-3|TRBD2
CASSYSGLAGVGEQFF
>TRBJ2-3|TRBV2|TRBD1
CASSGDRGPDTQYF
>TRBJ1-5|TRBV7-3|TRBD1
CASSPDRVLNQPQHF
>TRBJ1-2|TRBV20-1|.
CSARAPGIDYGYTF
>TRBJ2-5|TRBV6-1|TRBD1
CASSDRARVETQYF
>TRBJ2-7|TRBV6-1|TRBD2
CASRTSGRAREGEQYF
>TRBJ1-5|TRBV7-8|.
CASSLGGREEPQHF
>TRBJ1-5|TRBV9|.
CASSPGGGREQPQHF
>TRBJ2-1|TRBV7-9|.
CASSSPGASYNEQFF
>TRBJ2-2|TRBV19|TRBD2
CASSSPGLAGSVTGELFF
>TRBJ1-2|TRBV5-1|TRBD1
CASSSGQVLSGYTF
>TRBJ1-4|TRBV25-1|TRBD1
CASSEYSLRTGESTNEKLFF
>TRBJ2-7|TRBV13|TRBD1
CASRPGTGDYEQYF
>TRBJ1-2|TRBV29-1|.
CSVVHQGTYGYTF
>TRBJ1-1|TRBV6-4|.
CASSVQSNTEAFF
>TRBJ2-2|TRBV28|.
CASSNLQGTRGGSGELFF
>TRBJ2-2|TRBV2|TRBD1
CASCRDRRSNTGELFF
>TRBJ2-1|TRBV19|.
CASSISWTNNEQFF